This TCR beta chain derives from a study of technical replicates of blood from a few donors. V lost 5 bases, J lost 0 bases, and 21 bases lay in between. Germline V gene lookup returns CDR1 SGHTA and CDR2 FQGNSA. CDR3 length: 18 residues. Method: immunoSEQ multiplex PCR; TCRdb's copy keeps in-frame clones and lacks some. The data show 75,000 to 95,000 clones, just under 95% seen once. The chain couples TRBV7-2 to TRBJ2-3; perhaps TRBD1 as D (5 bases). This clonotype was obtained from a human donor in good health. The sequenced sample was T cells isolated from PBMCs. Here the CDR3 reads CASSQNVIKTVSTDTQYF. For the CDR3, the DNA is TGTGCCAGCAGCCAGAACGTTATAAAGACAGTTAGCACAGATACGCAGTATTTT.